The next 9 T cell receptor beta chains were all read from a single sample in a study of cytomegalovirus exposure and HLA in healthy donors. Primers: 60 Vbeta forward and 13 Jbeta reverse. Repertoires were generated with immunoSEQ multiplex PCR, while TCRdb's copy carries only in-frame clones and drops some. Among about 140,000 clones listed, 60% to 85% were seen once. The sample comprised PBMCs. The receptors derive from a man aged 40-49 years in good health and CMV-seropositive.

The rearrangement links TRBV29-1 to TRBJ1-2; maybe TRBD1 (5 bases). Per germline, CDR1 SQVTM and CDR2 ANQGSEA. The CDR3 consists of 12 residues. Trimming removed 6 bases from V and 7 bases from J, with 15 bases in between. DNA for the CDR3: TGCAGCGTAGCGGGACTTCGTGGTGGCTACACCTTC. Its translation is CSVAGLRGGYTF.

This chain links TRBV27 with TRBJ1-4; 7 bases map to TRBD1. Germline V CDR1 and CDR2: MNHEY, SMNVEV (reference sequence). With V trimmed by 8 bases and J by 8 bases, 11 bases remained unmatched. There are 14 residues in the CDR3. The CDR3 loop reads CASSQGTGEEKLFF. For the CDR3, the DNA is TGTGCCAGCTCTCAGGGAACAGGGGAGGAAAAACTGTTTTTT. Based on the CDR3 plus reference TRBV27 and TRBJ1-4, the full variable domain is EAQVTQNPRYLITVTGKKLTVTCSQNMNHEYMSWYRQDPGLGLRQIYYSMNVEVTDKGDVPEGYKVSRKEKRNFPLILESPSPNQTSLYFCASSQGTGEEKLFFGSGTQLSVL.

The chain joins TRBV2 to TRBJ2-7; tentatively, D is TRBD2 (6 bases). V lost 4 bases and J lost 0, with 13 bases in between. CDR3 length equals 15 residues. Germline V CDR1 and CDR2: SNHLY, FYNNEI. This CDR3 is CASSAPGLPSYEQYF. DNA of the CDR3: TGTGCCAGCAGTGCGCCGGGACTGCCCTCCTACGAGCAGTACTTC.

This clone was picked up a small number of times. The V and J genes are TRBV5-1 and TRBJ1-1, with D possibly TRBD1 on 6 matching bases. The V end was cut by 4 bases, the J end by 1 base, with 8 bases between. Germline V lookup: CDR1 SGHRS, CDR2 YFSETQ. The CDR3 is 13 residues long. The CDR3 here is CASSLDRNTEAFF. CDR3 DNA: TGCGCCAGCAGCCTGGACAGGAACACTGAAGCTTTCTTT.

The chain combines TRBV4-1 with TRBJ1-1; the D is unclear. Looked up from germline, CDR1 is MGHRA and CDR2 is YSYEKL. The CDR3 runs 16 residues. The ends were cut back, 0 bases at V and 0 bases at J, with 11 bases in the middle. CDR3 loop: CASSQDPGSLNTEAFF. CDR3 DNA: TGCGCCAGCAGCCAAGATCCGGGGTCGCTGAACACTGAAGCTTTCTTT.

V usage is TRBV2 and J usage is TRBJ1-2; tentative D call: TRBD1 (5 bases). CDR1 and CDR2 (germline): SNHLY, FYNNEI. The V gene lost 3 bases and the J gene lost 9 bases, with 17 bases spanning the gap. CDR3 length: 14 residues. CDR3 sequence reads: CASSERRSGGSYTF. DNA for the CDR3: TGTGCCAGCAGTGAGAGGAGGTCCGGGGGGAGCTACACCTTC.

This chain links TRBV7-2 with TRBJ2-7; 14 bases fit TRBD2. CDR3 length equals 17 residues. The germline gives CDR1 SGHTA, CDR2 FQGNSA. J gave up 4 bases and V 3 bases, and 8 bases lay outside the gene matches. CDR3 DNA: TGTGCCAGCAGCTTTCAAGGGACTAGCGGGGGTCGTTACGAGCAGTACTTC. Encoded protein: CASSFQGTSGGRYEQYF.

The chain has TRBV5-6 and TRBJ1-5, with unresolved D. Germline CDR1 is SGHDT and CDR2 is YYEEEE. The V end lost 3 bases, the J end lost 6 bases, and 13 bases lay between the germline ends. The CDR3 spans 14 residues. Here the CDR3 DNA reads TGTGCCAGCAGCTCCGGGTCCTCGGGTCAGCCCCAGCATTTT. Amino acid sequence: CASSSGSSGQPQHF.

V gene TRBV4-3 combines with J gene TRBJ1-2, with a tentative D call TRBD1 (5 bases). The CDR3 spans 13 residues. The germline gives CDR1 LGHNA, CDR2 YSLEER. Trimming removed 4 bases at V and 5 bases at J, with 11 bases between. The CDR3 DNA sequence: TGCGCCAGCAGCCTAGGGGTCTCATATGGCTACACCTTC. The encoded protein is CASSLGVSYGYTF.